This passage covers 30 T cell receptor beta chains from one sample sequenced in a study of shared clonotypes between healthy human individuals. The naive CD8 population came from CD45RO-negative cells selected for CCR7, without terminally differentiated effector memory CD45RA+ cells. Assay: immunoSEQ multiplex PCR; the TCRdb copy retains only in-frame clones and omits some. The table has about 580,000 clones, roughly 98% seen once; the top ten hold approximately 0.3%. The sequenced material came from naive CD8+ T cells sorted from blood. The source of these receptors is a man aged 25-45 years in good health.

CDR3 bases: TGTGCCAGCAGTTTCAGAGCGGGAGTAACAGATACGCAGTATTTT. Protein product: CASSFRAGVTDTQYF. The V call is TRBV28, the J call TRBJ2-3; 8 nucleotides agree with TRBD2. In germline, CDR1 is MDHEN, CDR2 SYDVKM. Trimming took 3 bases from V and 3 from J; bases not matched to a gene: 5. The CDR3 consists of 15 residues.

V usage is TRBV29-1 and J usage is TRBJ2-7, with a tentative D call TRBD2 (6 bases). This CDR3 comprises 16 residues. V dropped 0 bases and J dropped 4 bases, with 19 bases sitting between them. CDR1 and CDR2 (germline): SQVTM, ANQGSEA. DNA for the CDR3: TGCAGCGTTGAAGATAGTGCGACGGGAGAGTGGTACGAGCAGTACTTC. Its protein product is CSVEDSATGEWYEQYF.

This chain connects TRBV7-9 to TRBJ2-7; D gene ambiguous. The CDR3 covers 14 residues. Germline CDR1 and CDR2: SEHNR and FQNEAQ (reference sequence). The V end lost 1 base, the J end lost 5 bases, and 12 bases lay between the germline ends. The DNA of the CDR3 is TGTGCCAGCAGCTTAGGTGAAAACGAGGACGAGCAGTACTTC. As protein: CASSLGENEDEQYF. Full variable domain (rest looked up from reference TRBV7-9 and TRBJ2-7): DTGVSQNPRHKITKRGQNVTFRCDPISEHNRLYWYRQTLGQGPEFLTYFQNEAQLEKSRLLSDRFSAERPKGSFSTLEIQRTEQGDSAMYLCASSLGENEDEQYFGPGTRLTVT.

The chain joins TRBV19 to TRBJ1-5; 7 bases are shared with TRBD1. With 4 bases clipped from V and 6 bases from J, the junction kept 6 bases outside the gene matches. This CDR3 is built from 14 residues. Per germline, CDR1 LNHDA and CDR2 SQIVND (reference sequence). The CDR3 bases are TGTGCCAGTAGTACGACAGGGAGGGTTCAGCCCCAGCATTTT. Its protein product is CASSTTGRVQPQHF.

This clone showed up just once. The V call is TRBV19, the J call TRBJ2-1; D uncertain. CDR3 length: 13 residues. Between the trimmed V and J ends, which lost 5 bases and 8 bases, there was a span of 13 bases. Germline assignment: CDR1 LNHDA and CDR2 SQIVND (reference sequence). Written as DNA, the CDR3 is TGTGCCAGTAGTCCCCTCCCATCGGATGAGCAGTTCTTC. It specifies CASSPLPSDEQFF.

This clone is a singleton in its sample. The V call is TRBV29-1, the J call TRBJ2-7, with TRBD1 matching 11 bases. The CDR3 totals 19 residues. Germline values: CDR1 SQVTM, CDR2 ANQGSEA. The junction had 16 bases not matched to a gene; V was cut back by 0 bases and J by 3 bases. The CDR3: CSVEDGDRGTRGGLYEQYF. In nucleotides, the CDR3 is TGCAGCGTTGAAGATGGGGACAGGGGGACGAGGGGCGGCCTCTACGAGCAGTACTTC.

J is TRBJ1-1 and V is TRBV5-4, with D hard to call. Germline loops: CDR1 SGHNT, CDR2 YYREEE (reference sequence). CDR3 length equals 12 residues. Trimming took 2 bases from V and 2 from J, leaving 4 bases between them. CDR3 DNA sequence: TGTGCCAGCAGCTTAATAAACACTGAAGCTTTCTTT. Its translation is CASSLINTEAFF.

The chain uses TRBV19 and TRBJ1-2, with 10 bases aligning to TRBD1. Germline V gene data show CDR1 as LNHDA and CDR2 as SQIVND (reference sequence). The CDR3 runs 20 residues. V gave up 4 bases and J gave up 3 bases; unmatched junction bases: 20. CDR3 residues: CASSTRPRDRGRLLDYGYTF. The CDR3 bases are TGTGCCAGTAGTACTCGCCCCCGGGACAGGGGTCGGCTTCTGGACTATGGCTACACCTTC.

V is TRBV29-1 and J is TRBJ2-1; 14 bases line up with TRBD2. The V segment lost 6 bases and the J segment 2 bases; nucleotides outside the gene matches: 12. Germline V gives CDR1 SQVTM, CDR2 ANQGSEA. The CDR3 consists of 18 residues. The CDR3 coding sequence is TGCAGCGTCGACGGGACTAGCGGGAGTCGAGGCACCTACAATGAGCAGTTCTTC. This translates into CSVDGTSGSRGTYNEQFF.

The genes are TRBV7-8 and TRBJ2-3; TRBD2 is a possible D gene (6 bases). Looked up from germline, CDR1 is SGHVS and CDR2 is FQNEAQ. The V end lost 4 bases, the J end lost 2 bases, and 7 bases lay between the germline ends. The CDR3 runs to 13 residues. The CDR3 loop is CASSWTNTDTQYF. The CDR3 region has the DNA TGTGCCAGCAGCTGGACTAACACAGATACGCAGTATTTT.

This chain links TRBV27 with TRBJ2-7; D is possibly TRBD1 (6 bases). Germline V gives CDR1 MNHEY, CDR2 SMNVEV (reference sequence). The V end lost 2 bases, the J end lost 4 bases, and 9 bases lay between the germline ends. The CDR3 runs to 13 residues. CDR3 DNA: TGTGCCAGCAGTTTAGGGACAAAGTACGAGCAGTACTTC. Its protein product is CASSLGTKYEQYF.

The chain employs TRBV9 and TRBJ2-1; weak D call: TRBD1 (6 bases). The CDR3 length is 12 residues. Trimming stripped 5 bases from V and 8 bases from J, with 11 bases between. Germline V gives CDR1 SGDLS, CDR2 YYNGEE. The CDR3 nucleotides read TGTGCCAGCAGTGATGGGGGCTATGAGCAGTTCTTC. It specifies CASSDGGYEQFF.

The CDR3 loop is CASSYRDSIQTLLHAEAFF. Written as DNA, the CDR3 is TGCGCCAGCAGCTACCGGGACTCCATTCAGACGTTACTCCATGCTGAAGCTTTCTTT. The rearrangement joins TRBV4-1 to TRBJ1-1, with D possibly being TRBD1 (5 bases). This CDR3 is 19 amino acids long. The V end lost 5 bases, the J end lost 6 bases, and 31 bases lay between the germline ends. Germline V gives CDR1 MGHRA, CDR2 YSYEKL.

J is TRBJ2-7 and V is TRBV18, with TRBD2 identical over 10 bases. Germline V gene sequence: CDR1 KGHSH, CDR2 LQKENI. V shed 7 bases and J 5 bases; nucleotides not matched to a gene: 11. The CDR3 loop spans 15 amino acids. CDR3 amino acids: CASCLRGLAPHEQYF. CDR3 coding DNA: TGTGCCAGCTGCCTTAGGGGACTAGCGCCCCACGAGCAGTACTTC.

The CDR3 sequence: CASSLWGSGNTIYF. DNA of the CDR3: TGCGCCAGCAGCTTGTGGGGGTCTGGAAACACCATATATTTT. This chain links TRBV5-1 with TRBJ1-3; tentative D call: TRBD1 (5 bases). V lost 1 base to trimming and J lost 1 base, with 6 bases between them. This CDR3 is built from 14 residues. CDR1 is SGHRS, CDR2 YFSETQ, per germline. Full variable domain (missing parts from reference TRBV5-1 and TRBJ1-3): KAGVTQTPRYLIKTRGQQVTLSCSPISGHRSVSWYQQTPGQGLQFLFEYFSETQRNKGNFPGRFSGRQFSNSRSEMNVSTLELGDSALYLCASSLWGSGNTIYFGEGSWLTVV.

The J gene is TRBJ1-1, the V gene TRBV11-2; D might be TRBD1 (5 bases). The CDR3 length is 16 residues. Trimming removed 5 bases at V and 0 bases at J, with 16 bases between. From germline, CDR1 is SGHAT and CDR2 FQNNGV. CDR3 sequence: CASSPYRGPVNTEAFF. CDR3 nucleotides: TGTGCCAGCAGCCCATACCGGGGACCAGTGAACACTGAAGCTTTCTTT.

The V and J genes are TRBV4-1 and TRBJ2-7; D is tentatively TRBD1 or TRBD2 (5 bases each). The CDR3 has 15 amino acids. CDR1 and CDR2 from the germline V gene are MGHRA and YSYEKL. V dropped 0 bases and J dropped 2 bases, with 11 bases sitting between them. The CDR3 here is CASSQEGRVPYEQYF. The CDR3 DNA is TGCGCCAGCAGCCAAGAGGGACGGGTCCCCTACGAGCAGTACTTC.

The V call is TRBV7-9, the J call TRBJ2-1, with 13 bases matching TRBD2. The V gene end was trimmed by 5 bases and the J gene end by 5 bases; junction bases not matched to a gene: 3. Germline-derived CDR1 and CDR2 are SEHNR and FQNEAQ (reference sequence). This CDR3 spans 15 amino acids. The CDR3 region has the DNA TGTGCCAGCAGCAGGACTAGCGGGGGCCACAATGAGCAGTTCTTC. This translates into CASSRTSGGHNEQFF.

The chain employs TRBV5-1 and TRBJ2-7, with 14 nucleotides matching TRBD2. CDR1 is SGHRS, CDR2 YFSETQ, per germline. V shed 0 bases and J 4 bases; nucleotides not matched to a gene: 6. The CDR3 spans 17 residues. The CDR3 DNA sequence: TGCGCCAGCAGCTTGGTCCTGACTAGCGGGAGGGTATACGAGCAGTACTTC. Translation: CASSLVLTSGRVYEQYF.

This chain connects TRBV5-6 to TRBJ2-7, with D tentatively TRBD1 or TRBD2 (5 bases each). The CDR3 totals 14 residues. V was pared by 4 bases and J by 3 bases, with 14 bases between. From germline, CDR1 is SGHDT and CDR2 YYEEEE. As DNA, the CDR3 is TGTGCCAGCAGCCCGGACCAGGGAGTCTACGAGCAGTACTTC. Encoded protein: CASSPDQGVYEQYF. Using reference TRBV5-6 and TRBJ2-7 for the parts outside the CDR3, the full variable domain is DAGVTQSPTHLIKTRGQQVTLRCSPKSGHDTVSWYQQALGQGPQFIFQYYEEEERQRGNFPDRFSGHQFPNYSSELNVNALLLGDSALYLCASSPDQGVYEQYFGPGTRLTVT.

The chain uses TRBV7-9 and TRBJ2-4, with TRBD2 matching over 10 bases. The V segment lost 5 bases and the J segment 7 bases; nucleotides outside the gene matches: 8. The length of the CDR3 is 15 residues. CDR1 and CDR2 from the germline V gene are SEHNR and FQNEAQ (reference sequence). The CDR3 nucleotides are TGTGCCAGCAGCCCCCAGCTAGCGGGAGTTAACATTCAGTACTTC. Amino acid sequence: CASSPQLAGVNIQYF.

This clone was observed a single time. This sequence joins TRBV11-2 and TRBJ2-7; possibly TRBD1 for D (8 bases). The CDR3 runs 16 residues. Germline V CDR1 and CDR2: SGHAT, FQNNGV. With 4 bases removed from V and 2 bases from J, the gap between germline ends came to 18 bases. The CDR3 loop reads CASSSYLTGGAYEQYF. The DNA for the CDR3 is TGTGCCAGCAGCTCGTACTTAACAGGGGGGGCCTACGAGCAGTACTTC.

V is TRBV15 and J is TRBJ2-3; possible D gene TRBD2, 6 bases. The germline CDR1 and CDR2 sequences are LNHNV and YYDKDF (reference sequence). The germline V and J ends were trimmed by 5 bases and 5 bases, with 20 bases remaining between them. This CDR3 spans 16 amino acids. CDR3 residues: CATSERFWGVGDTQYF. Written as DNA, the CDR3 is TGTGCCACCAGCGAGCGTTTTTGGGGGGTTGGAGATACGCAGTATTTT.

The chain couples TRBV6-5 to TRBJ2-3; D gene uncertain. Between the trimmed V and J ends, which lost 7 bases and 1 base, there was a span of 15 bases. The CDR3 contains 15 residues. In germline, CDR1 is MNHEY, CDR2 SVGAGI. The CDR3 nucleotides are TGTGCCAGCACCCCACGGACGGTTGGCACAGATACGCAGTATTTT. Protein sequence: CASTPRTVGTDTQYF.

J is TRBJ2-2 and V is TRBV7-8; unclear D gene. There are 12 residues in the CDR3. Trimming shortened V by 1 base and J by 7 bases, and 4 bases separated the two germline ends. Looked up from germline, CDR1 is SGHVS and CDR2 is FQNEAQ. In DNA form, the CDR3 reads TGTGCCAGCAGCTTAGTGGTCGGGGAGCTGTTTTTT. Translating gives CASSLVVGELFF.

This chain uses TRBV4-3 with TRBJ2-7; TRBD1 agrees at 9 bases. Germline trimming cut 4 bases from V and 5 bases from J; bases unmatched to any gene: 6. Germline CDR1 and CDR2: LGHNA and YSLEER. The CDR3 is 14 amino acids. As DNA, the CDR3 is TGCGCCAGCAGCCGACAGGGGGAATCAGACGAGCAGTACTTC. It encodes CASSRQGESDEQYF.

The chain employs TRBV6-5 and TRBJ2-1, with TRBD1 identical over 8 bases. CDR1 and CDR2 (germline): MNHEY, SVGAGI. V was pared by 4 bases and J by 2 bases, with 7 bases of the junction left unmatched. The CDR3 extends over 16 amino acids. In DNA, the CDR3 is TGTGCCAGCAGTTCCGACGAGACAGGGGCCTACAATGAGCAGTTCTTC. Translated: CASSSDETGAYNEQFF.

The CDR3 region has the DNA TGTGCCAGCAGTCCCGGGACTAGCGGGGGCAATGAGCAGTTCTTC. It is translated as CASSPGTSGGNEQFF. The V gene is TRBV6-5, the J gene TRBJ2-1; 14 bases map to TRBD2. The CDR3 is 15 amino acids. Germline V gene data show CDR1 as MNHEY and CDR2 as SVGAGI. With V trimmed by 5 bases and J by 6 bases, 3 bases remained unmatched.

This clone was seen only once. The rearrangement uses TRBV9 and TRBJ1-1, with D possibly being TRBD1 (5 bases). The CDR3 extends over 14 amino acids. Looked up from germline, CDR1 is SGDLS and CDR2 is YYNGEE. Trimming shortened V by 3 bases and J by 4 bases, and 13 bases separated the two germline ends. The CDR3 loop reads CASSATIGGTEAFF. The DNA for the CDR3 is TGTGCCAGCAGCGCGACGATCGGGGGCACTGAAGCTTTCTTT.

The chain is built from TRBV12-5 and TRBJ2-3; D gene uncertain. Germline-derived CDR1 and CDR2 are LGHNT and FRNRAP. The CDR3 covers 17 residues. V lost 0 bases and J 7 bases, leaving 20 bases between the germline ends. Here the CDR3 reads CASGLVLGPGNVYTQYF. CDR3 DNA: TGTGCTAGTGGTTTGGTACTTGGTCCGGGCAACGTGTATACGCAGTATTTT. Supplemented by reference TRBV12-5 and TRBJ2-3, the full variable domain reads DARVTQTPRHKVTEMGQEVTMRCQPILGHNTVFWYRQTMMQGLELLAYFRNRAPLDDSGMPKDRFSAEMPDATLATLKIQPSEPRDSAVYFCASGLVLGPGNVYTQYFGPGTRLTVL.